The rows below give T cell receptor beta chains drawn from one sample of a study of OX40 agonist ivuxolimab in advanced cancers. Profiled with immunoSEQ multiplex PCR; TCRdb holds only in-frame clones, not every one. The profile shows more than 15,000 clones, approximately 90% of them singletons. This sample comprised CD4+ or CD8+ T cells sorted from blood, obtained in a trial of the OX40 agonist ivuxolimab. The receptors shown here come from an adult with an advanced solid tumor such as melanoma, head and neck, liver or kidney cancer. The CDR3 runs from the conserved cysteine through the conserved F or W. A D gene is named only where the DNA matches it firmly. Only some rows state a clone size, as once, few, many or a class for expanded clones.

CDR3nt: TGTGCCAGCAGCTTTCTTCCTAGAAGTTACAATGAGCAGTTCTTC
CDR3aa: CASSFLPRSYNEQFF
len: 15
d_gene: -
v_gene: TRBV11-1
abundance: -
j_gene: TRBJ2-1

CDR3nt: TGTGCCAGCAGCGTGACAGGGGGCTCCTACAATGAGCAGTTCTTC
CDR3aa: CASSVTGGSYNEQFF
len: 15
d_gene: TRBD1
v_gene: TRBV7-8
abundance: -
j_gene: TRBJ2-1

CDR3nt: TGCGCCAGCAGCCAAGAGGGACAGTTCACAGATACGCAGTATTTT
CDR3aa: CASSQEGQFTDTQYF
len: 15
d_gene: TRBD1
v_gene: TRBV4-1
abundance: -
j_gene: TRBJ2-3

CDR3nt: TGTGCCAGCAGCATCGGACAGGGAGCTTACGAGCAGTACTTC
CDR3aa: CASSIGQGAYEQYF
len: 14
d_gene: TRBD1
v_gene: TRBV7-9
abundance: -
j_gene: TRBJ2-7

CDR3nt: TGTGCCAGCAGCCCAAGGACATGGCTAGCGGGAACCTACGAGCAGTACTTC
CDR3aa: CASSPRTWLAGTYEQYF
len: 17
d_gene: TRBD2
v_gene: TRBV7-2
abundance: -
j_gene: TRBJ2-7

CDR3nt: TGTGCCAGCTGGACCGGCTACAATGAGCAGTTCTTC
CDR3aa: CASWTGYNEQFF
len: 12
d_gene: -
v_gene: TRBV27
abundance: -
j_gene: TRBJ2-1

CDR3nt: TGTGCCTGGACCGAACTAGCGGGAGTTTACAATGAGCAGTTCTTC
CDR3aa: CAWTELAGVYNEQFF
len: 15
d_gene: TRBD2
v_gene: TRBV30
abundance: -
j_gene: TRBJ2-1

CDR3nt: TGTGCCAGCAGCCAATTCCAACGCGGTGAAGCTTTCTTT
CDR3aa: CASSQFQRGEAFF
len: 13
d_gene: -
v_gene: TRBV14
abundance: -
j_gene: TRBJ1-1

CDR3nt: TGTGCCAGCAGCGTAGGGACTAGCGGGAACTACGAGCAGTACTTC
CDR3aa: CASSVGTSGNYEQYF
len: 15
d_gene: TRBD2
v_gene: TRBV9
abundance: -
j_gene: TRBJ2-7

CDR3nt: TGTGCCAGCTATAAATCCAGACAGGCTCCCTACGAGCAGTACTTC
CDR3aa: CASYKSRQAPYEQYF
len: 15
d_gene: -
v_gene: TRBV5-6
abundance: once
j_gene: TRBJ2-7

CDR3nt: TGTGCCAGCACCCCGGCAGCGGGAGGGAAGTACGAGCAGTACTTC
CDR3aa: CASTPAAGGKYEQYF
len: 15
d_gene: TRBD2
v_gene: TRBV27
abundance: few
j_gene: TRBJ2-7

CDR3nt: TGTGCCAGCTCACCGGGTTTGCGTAATGAGCAGTTCTTC
CDR3aa: CASSPGLRNEQFF
len: 13
d_gene: -
v_gene: TRBV18
abundance: -
j_gene: TRBJ2-1

CDR3nt: TGCGCCAGCAGTGAGTCAGCGGGAGGGCCCGACGAGCAGTACTTC
CDR3aa: CASSESAGGPDEQYF
len: 15
d_gene: TRBD2
v_gene: TRBV10-2
abundance: -
j_gene: TRBJ2-7

CDR3nt: TGCGCCAGCAGCGTTGGTTCCCTGCAGGATAATCAGCCCCAGCATTTT
CDR3aa: CASSVGSLQDNQPQHF
len: 16
d_gene: -
v_gene: TRBV5-1
abundance: once
j_gene: TRBJ1-5

CDR3nt: TGTGCCAGTAGTAGAGGCGGCGGGAGCGGCAATGAGCAGTTCTTC
CDR3aa: CASSRGGGSGNEQFF
len: 15
d_gene: TRBD2
v_gene: TRBV19
abundance: -
j_gene: TRBJ2-1

CDR3nt: TGTGCCAGCAGCCTTTGGGAAACAGGGTTTATCCACGAGCAGTACTTC
CDR3aa: CASSLWETGFIHEQYF
len: 16
d_gene: -
v_gene: TRBV7-9
abundance: -
j_gene: TRBJ2-7

CDR3nt: TGTGCCACCAGCAGAGATGTATTCCCCGAGCAGTACTTC
CDR3aa: CATSRDVFPEQYF
len: 13
d_gene: -
v_gene: TRBV15
abundance: -
j_gene: TRBJ2-7

CDR3nt: TGTGCCTGCATCAGGGTATATGACACTGAAGCTTTCTTT
CDR3aa: CACIRVYDTEAFF
len: 13
d_gene: -
v_gene: TRBV30
abundance: -
j_gene: TRBJ1-1

CDR3nt: TGTGCCAGCAGCCCCCCTGAGATCCCAGATACGCAGTATTTT
CDR3aa: CASSPPEIPDTQYF
len: 14
d_gene: -
v_gene: TRBV9
abundance: -
j_gene: TRBJ2-3

CDR3nt: TGTGCCAGCGGGGGCGGCTACGAGCAGTACTTC
CDR3aa: CASGGGYEQYF
len: 11
d_gene: -
v_gene: TRBV19
abundance: -
j_gene: TRBJ2-7

CDR3nt: TGTGCCAGCAGTTTATTACCTGGCTACAATGAGCAGTTCTTC
CDR3aa: CASSLLPGYNEQFF
len: 14
d_gene: -
v_gene: TRBV27
abundance: -
j_gene: TRBJ2-1

CDR3nt: TGTGCCAGCAGCCCACCTTGGACGGTTACTAACTATGGCTACACCTTC
CDR3aa: CASSPPWTVTNYGYTF
len: 16
d_gene: -
v_gene: TRBV5-8
abundance: -
j_gene: TRBJ1-2

CDR3nt: TGTGCCAGCAGCCTCCGTTTAGCGGGAGTTCAGGACGAGCAGTACTTC
CDR3aa: CASSLRLAGVQDEQYF
len: 16
d_gene: TRBD2
v_gene: TRBV11-2
abundance: -
j_gene: TRBJ2-7

CDR3nt: TGTGCCAGCAGCTTCACTGTCGACCCTTTCTTT
CDR3aa: CASSFTVDPFF
len: 11
d_gene: -
v_gene: TRBV11-3
abundance: -
j_gene: TRBJ1-1

CDR3nt: TGTGCCAGCAGCTGGCGGGACGATAATTCACCCCTCCACTTT
CDR3aa: CASSWRDDNSPLHF
len: 14
d_gene: -
v_gene: TRBV5-4
abundance: -
j_gene: TRBJ1-6

CDR3nt: TGTGCCAGCAGCCCTTCCCCCTTAGCGGGAGAGCAGTTCTTC
CDR3aa: CASSPSPLAGEQFF
len: 14
d_gene: TRBD2
v_gene: TRBV11-3
abundance: medium-sized
j_gene: TRBJ2-1

CDR3nt: TGTGCCAGCAGCCCGGAGGAGACAGTGGGAGAGACCCAGTACTTC
CDR3aa: CASSPEETVGETQYF
len: 15
d_gene: -
v_gene: TRBV21-1
abundance: -
j_gene: TRBJ2-5

CDR3nt: TGCGCCAGCAGCCTTGGACTAGCGGGTTTCACCGGGGAGCTGTTTTTT
CDR3aa: CASSLGLAGFTGELFF
len: 16
d_gene: TRBD2
v_gene: TRBV4-1
abundance: -
j_gene: TRBJ2-2

CDR3nt: TGTGCCAGCAGTTACTCCGCAGGGGGCATCAGTGGCTACACCTTC
CDR3aa: CASSYSAGGISGYTF
len: 15
d_gene: TRBD1
v_gene: TRBV6-9
abundance: -
j_gene: TRBJ1-2

CDR3nt: TGTGCCAGCAGCTCCCCGGTCGGGAGGGCCAGCACCGGGGAGCTGTTTTTT
CDR3aa: CASSSPVGRASTGELFF
len: 17
d_gene: TRBD2
v_gene: TRBV7-3
abundance: -
j_gene: TRBJ2-2

CDR3nt: TGTGCCACCAGCACGCGGGACAGCCCCTACGAGCAGTACTTC
CDR3aa: CATSTRDSPYEQYF
len: 14
d_gene: -
v_gene: TRBV15
abundance: -
j_gene: TRBJ2-7